This T cell receptor beta chain appears in the sequencing data of a study of T cell changes during pregnancy in multiple sclerosis. Clones were sequenced by immunoSEQ multiplex PCR, and TCRdb holds only the in-frame ones, with some missing. This table has around 66,000 clones, roughly 91% appearing once. The junction had 2 bases not matched to a gene; V was cut back by 0 bases and J by 0 bases. The germline CDR1 and CDR2 sequences are SGHKS and YYEKEE (reference sequence). The CDR3 runs to 15 residues. This TCR came from a female donor in good health, enrolled as a control in a pregnancy study. V is TRBV5-5 and J is TRBJ2-7; 8 nucleotides match TRBD1. Sequences were derived from peripheral blood, sampled in the third trimester of pregnancy. In nucleotides, the CDR3 is TGTGCCAGCAGCTTGGTGGGACAGGCCTCCTACGAGCAGTACTTC. Protein sequence: CASSLVGQASYEQYF.